This TCR beta chain was retrieved from a study of OX40 agonist ivuxolimab in advanced cancers. Study overall: There were three patients with partial responses, one having hepatocellular carcinoma and two cutaneous melanoma.

Whole-study results and caveats: Clonal expansion from baseline to week 6 occurred in both CD4+ and CD8+ T cells. Part of the nonresponder group also had normalized T-cell clonal expansion that was low.

As regards this clone: Its antigen is still unknown.

The protocol was immunoSEQ multiplex PCR, while the TCRdb copy is restricted to in-frame clones and leaves out a portion. Of 65,000 to 75,000 clones in the sample, 70% to 90% were seen once. Germline CDR1 is MNHNS and CDR2 is SASEGT. Trimming cost V 7 bases and J 2 bases; bases outside gene matches: 4. This CDR3 has 14 amino acids. If patients had autoimmune disease history or systemic immunosuppression, they were excluded. The sequence came from an adult with an advanced solid tumor such as melanoma, head and neck, liver or kidney cancer. Source: CD4+ or CD8+ T cells sorted from blood, taken in a trial of the OX40 agonist ivuxolimab. The chain carries TRBV6-1 and TRBJ1-1; 10 bases line up with TRBD1. CDR3 DNA: TGTGCCAGCACCTGGACAGGGGGAAACACTGAAGCTTTCTTT. Its protein product is CASTWTGGNTEAFF.